Each of the 21 T cell receptor beta chains below was sequenced from the same sample in a study of T cells after somatic rescue of genetic block. Clones were sequenced by immunoSEQ multiplex PCR, and TCRdb holds only the in-frame ones, with some missing. This table has under 150,000 clones, about 90% appearing once. Material: peripheral blood mononuclear cells (PBMCs). All receptors come from a woman aged 18-29 years.

The chain joins TRBV30 to TRBJ1-2; possible D gene TRBD1, 5 bases. Germline V gives CDR1 GTSNPN, CDR2 SVGIG (reference sequence). Trimming removed 1 base at V and 3 bases at J, with 9 bases between. There are 13 residues in the CDR3. CDR3 loop: CAWSALGHYGYTF. The CDR3 DNA reads TGTGCCTGGAGTGCTTTGGGACACTATGGCTACACCTTC. Filled out from reference TRBV30 and TRBJ1-2, the complete variable domain reads SQTIHQWPATLVQPVGSPLSLECTVEGTSNPNLYWYRQAAGRGLQLLFYSVGIGQISSEVPQNLSASRPQDRQFILSSKKLLLSDSGFYLCAWSALGHYGYTFGSGTRLTVV.

The chain recombines TRBV9 with TRBJ2-3; either TRBD1 or TRBD2 may supply D (5 bases each). The V and J ends lost 0 bases and 0 bases respectively, with 14 bases between them. This CDR3 comprises 17 residues. From germline, CDR1 is SGDLS and CDR2 YYNGEE. In DNA form, the CDR3 reads TGTGCCAGCAGCGTAGGGGGCCGGAGGCATAGCACAGATACGCAGTATTTT. It is translated as CASSVGGRRHSTDTQYF.

This chain connects TRBV5-5 to TRBJ2-3, with D possibly being TRBD2 (6 bases). V was shortened by 4 bases and J by 6 bases, with 15 bases between the two germline ends. The CDR3 is made up of 14 amino acids. Germline loops: CDR1 SGHKS, CDR2 YYEKEE (reference sequence). CDR3 protein: CASSPGGWGDTQYF. The CDR3 bases are TGTGCCAGCAGCCCAGGAGGGTGGGGCGATACGCAGTATTTT.

The CDR3 nucleotides are TGTGCCAGCAGTTATGCTGGGGCAGGGATGGGGTATGGCTACACCTTC. This codes for CASSYAGAGMGYGYTF. The chain recombines TRBV6-5 with TRBJ1-2, with D perhaps matching TRBD1 (5 bases). V dropped 3 bases and J dropped 5 bases, with 19 bases sitting between them. This CDR3 is built from 16 residues. Germline values: CDR1 MNHEY, CDR2 SVGAGI.

CDR3 in DNA: TGTGCCAGCACCCCCGGGGGGGCTTGGACTGAAGCTTTCTTT. It specifies CASTPGGAWTEAFF. The chain combines TRBV28 with TRBJ1-1; possibly TRBD1 for D (6 bases). Trimming shortened V by 7 bases and J by 5 bases, and 17 bases separated the two germline ends. Germline CDR1 reads MDHEN; CDR2 reads SYDVKM. The CDR3 runs 14 residues.

The V gene is TRBV7-9, the J gene TRBJ1-2; 7 bases agree with TRBD1. V was pared by 5 bases and J by 8 bases, with 14 bases of the junction left unmatched. The length of the CDR3 is 15 residues. Looked up from germline, CDR1 is SEHNR and CDR2 is FQNEAQ (reference sequence). The CDR3 is CASSKPTGRMGGYTF. The CDR3 nucleotides are TGTGCCAGCAGCAAGCCGACAGGGAGGATGGGAGGCTACACCTTC.

This chain joins TRBV4-3 and TRBJ2-3; a possible D gene is TRBD2 (5 bases). Germline V gene data show CDR1 as LGHNA and CDR2 as YSLEER. V was trimmed by 1 base and J by 4 bases, leaving 9 bases between them. The CDR3 covers 14 residues. CDR3 in amino acids: CASSQVEEADTQYF. The CDR3 DNA follows: TGCGCCAGCAGCCAAGTCGAGGAGGCAGATACGCAGTATTTT.

V is TRBV2 and J is TRBJ2-7, with 9 nucleotides matching TRBD1. The CDR3 is 14 amino acids. V lost 6 bases, J lost 3 bases, and 6 bases stayed unmatched. Germline V gene data show CDR1 as SNHLY and CDR2 as FYNNEI. CDR3 in DNA: TGTGCCAGCAGCCCCGGGACAGGGCTCTACGAGCAGTACTTC. It yields the protein CASSPGTGLYEQYF.

The V and J genes are TRBV9 and TRBJ1-2; 7 bases fit TRBD1. With 2 bases clipped from V and 7 bases from J, the junction kept 5 bases outside the gene matches. Germline V gives CDR1 SGDLS, CDR2 YYNGEE. This CDR3 comprises 13 residues. The DNA of the CDR3 is TGTGCCAGCAGCGTCGACAGGGTGGGTGGCTACACCTTC. Protein: CASSVDRVGGYTF.

The chain couples TRBV6-5 to TRBJ1-2, with 8 bases that match TRBD1. Losses at the gene ends were 1 base for V and 8 bases for J; bases not matched to a gene: 6. CDR3 size: 14 residues. From germline, CDR1 is MNHEY and CDR2 SVGAGI. CDR3: CASSYWSGGDGYTF. The CDR3 DNA reads as TGTGCCAGCAGTTACTGGTCAGGGGGCGACGGCTACACCTTC.

The chain links TRBV18 to TRBJ2-5; 7 bases line up with TRBD2. The CDR3 consists of 15 residues. V lost 5 bases, J lost 2 bases, and 8 bases stayed unmatched. The germline CDR1 and CDR2 sequences are KGHSH and LQKENI. CDR3 DNA: TGTGCCAGCTCATCGTTAGACGGGGGGCAAGAGACCCAGTACTTC. Protein product: CASSSLDGGQETQYF.

The J gene is TRBJ2-7, the V gene TRBV6-5; the D gene is possibly TRBD1 (5 bases). The germline V gene encodes CDR1 MNHEY and CDR2 SVGAGI. The V end was cut by 8 bases, the J end by 2 bases, with 19 bases between. The CDR3 loop spans 15 amino acids. CDR3 nucleotide sequence: TGTGCCAGCGGGAAGGACACACAATTAACCTACGAGCAGTACTTC. It translates to CASGKDTQLTYEQYF.

The rearrangement joins TRBV19 to TRBJ1-1; the D is unclear. Looked up from germline, CDR1 is LNHDA and CDR2 is SQIVND (reference sequence). The CDR3 is 14 amino acids. V lost 8 bases and J lost 3, with 16 bases in between. CDR3 DNA: TGTGCCAGTTCCAGCTCGGTGAGGGACACTGAAGCTTTCTTT. Translated, it gives CASSSSVRDTEAFF.

The CDR3 nucleotides are TGTGCCAGCAGCCAGGCCAGAGACTACGAGCAGTACTTC. Its protein is CASSQARDYEQYF. The chain uses TRBV4-2 and TRBJ2-7, with D unresolved. In germline, CDR1 is LGHNA, CDR2 YNFKEQ. CDR3 length equals 13 residues. Trimming took off 3 bases at V and 3 bases at J, with 9 bases between the two ends.

The CDR3: CASSLGRERNTDTQYF. The DNA for the CDR3 is TGTGCCAGCAGTTTAGGCCGGGAGCGTAATACAGATACGCAGTATTTT. The rearrangement uses TRBV27 and TRBJ2-3; D perhaps matches TRBD2 (6 bases). Germline CDR1 is MNHEY and CDR2 is SMNVEV (reference sequence). CDR3 size: 16 residues. V lost 2 bases and J 3 bases, leaving 15 bases between the germline ends.

The gene calls are TRBV2 and TRBJ1-4; 7 nucleotides align to TRBD1. The V segment lost 7 bases and the J segment 6 bases; nucleotides outside the gene matches: 5. The CDR3 extends over 13 amino acids. The germline gives CDR1 SNHLY, CDR2 FYNNEI. The CDR3 bases are TGTGCCAGCATGAGGGACAGCGATGAAAAACTGTTTTTT. This gives the protein CASMRDSDEKLFF.

J is TRBJ1-1 and V is TRBV29-1; D call uncertain. The V gene's germline CDR1 is SQVTM and CDR2 ANQGSEA. This CDR3 is built from 12 residues. V gave up 2 bases and J gave up 0 bases, with 4 bases separating them. In nucleotides, the CDR3 is TGCAGCGTTGAACAGATGAACACTGAAGCTTTCTTT. Translated, it gives CSVEQMNTEAFF.

The J gene is TRBJ2-1, the V gene TRBV19, with D hard to call. The CDR3 length is 15 residues. The V end lost 5 bases, the J end lost 4 bases, and 15 bases lay between the germline ends. Germline loops: CDR1 LNHDA, CDR2 SQIVND (reference sequence). The CDR3 spells CASSDLAGPYNEQFF. The CDR3 DNA reads as TGTGCCAGTAGTGACCTCGCCGGACCTTACAATGAGCAGTTCTTC. Variable domain in full (rest from reference TRBV19 and TRBJ2-1): DGGITQSPKYLFRKEGQNVTLSCEQNLNHDAMYWYRQDPGQGLRLIYYSQIVNDFQKGDIAEGYSVSREKKESFPLTVTSAQKNPTAFYLCASSDLAGPYNEQFFGPGTRLTVL.

The rearrangement links TRBV7-8 to TRBJ2-5; 8 bases fit TRBD1. CDR3 length: 15 amino acids. CDR1 and CDR2 from the germline V gene are SGHVS and FQNEAQ. Trimming at V came to 6 bases and at J to 5 bases, leaving 11 bases not matched to a gene. The CDR3 DNA follows: TGTGCCAGCAGTCACAGCAGGGGGCTGGAGGAGACCCAGTACTTC. As protein: CASSHSRGLEETQYF.

The V and J genes are TRBV19 and TRBJ2-4; 9 bases match TRBD1. The CDR3 runs 17 residues. V was pared by 4 bases and J by 0 bases, with 7 bases of the junction left unmatched. Per germline, CDR1 LNHDA and CDR2 SQIVND (reference sequence). The CDR3 sequence: CASSTEWTGAAKNIQYF. The CDR3 DNA reads TGTGCCAGTAGTACCGAGTGGACAGGGGCAGCCAAAAACATTCAGTACTTC.

This clone occurred once. V usage is TRBV23-1 and J usage is TRBJ1-4, with 8 positions matching TRBD1. TRBV23-1 qualifies as an ORF whose function is uncertain. J lost 4 bases, V lost 6 bases, and 10 bases had no gene match. This CDR3 contains 16 residues. The CDR3 spells CASRVPGQDGNEKLFF. Here the CDR3 DNA reads TGCGCCAGCAGAGTCCCGGGACAGGACGGTAATGAAAAACTGTTTTTT.